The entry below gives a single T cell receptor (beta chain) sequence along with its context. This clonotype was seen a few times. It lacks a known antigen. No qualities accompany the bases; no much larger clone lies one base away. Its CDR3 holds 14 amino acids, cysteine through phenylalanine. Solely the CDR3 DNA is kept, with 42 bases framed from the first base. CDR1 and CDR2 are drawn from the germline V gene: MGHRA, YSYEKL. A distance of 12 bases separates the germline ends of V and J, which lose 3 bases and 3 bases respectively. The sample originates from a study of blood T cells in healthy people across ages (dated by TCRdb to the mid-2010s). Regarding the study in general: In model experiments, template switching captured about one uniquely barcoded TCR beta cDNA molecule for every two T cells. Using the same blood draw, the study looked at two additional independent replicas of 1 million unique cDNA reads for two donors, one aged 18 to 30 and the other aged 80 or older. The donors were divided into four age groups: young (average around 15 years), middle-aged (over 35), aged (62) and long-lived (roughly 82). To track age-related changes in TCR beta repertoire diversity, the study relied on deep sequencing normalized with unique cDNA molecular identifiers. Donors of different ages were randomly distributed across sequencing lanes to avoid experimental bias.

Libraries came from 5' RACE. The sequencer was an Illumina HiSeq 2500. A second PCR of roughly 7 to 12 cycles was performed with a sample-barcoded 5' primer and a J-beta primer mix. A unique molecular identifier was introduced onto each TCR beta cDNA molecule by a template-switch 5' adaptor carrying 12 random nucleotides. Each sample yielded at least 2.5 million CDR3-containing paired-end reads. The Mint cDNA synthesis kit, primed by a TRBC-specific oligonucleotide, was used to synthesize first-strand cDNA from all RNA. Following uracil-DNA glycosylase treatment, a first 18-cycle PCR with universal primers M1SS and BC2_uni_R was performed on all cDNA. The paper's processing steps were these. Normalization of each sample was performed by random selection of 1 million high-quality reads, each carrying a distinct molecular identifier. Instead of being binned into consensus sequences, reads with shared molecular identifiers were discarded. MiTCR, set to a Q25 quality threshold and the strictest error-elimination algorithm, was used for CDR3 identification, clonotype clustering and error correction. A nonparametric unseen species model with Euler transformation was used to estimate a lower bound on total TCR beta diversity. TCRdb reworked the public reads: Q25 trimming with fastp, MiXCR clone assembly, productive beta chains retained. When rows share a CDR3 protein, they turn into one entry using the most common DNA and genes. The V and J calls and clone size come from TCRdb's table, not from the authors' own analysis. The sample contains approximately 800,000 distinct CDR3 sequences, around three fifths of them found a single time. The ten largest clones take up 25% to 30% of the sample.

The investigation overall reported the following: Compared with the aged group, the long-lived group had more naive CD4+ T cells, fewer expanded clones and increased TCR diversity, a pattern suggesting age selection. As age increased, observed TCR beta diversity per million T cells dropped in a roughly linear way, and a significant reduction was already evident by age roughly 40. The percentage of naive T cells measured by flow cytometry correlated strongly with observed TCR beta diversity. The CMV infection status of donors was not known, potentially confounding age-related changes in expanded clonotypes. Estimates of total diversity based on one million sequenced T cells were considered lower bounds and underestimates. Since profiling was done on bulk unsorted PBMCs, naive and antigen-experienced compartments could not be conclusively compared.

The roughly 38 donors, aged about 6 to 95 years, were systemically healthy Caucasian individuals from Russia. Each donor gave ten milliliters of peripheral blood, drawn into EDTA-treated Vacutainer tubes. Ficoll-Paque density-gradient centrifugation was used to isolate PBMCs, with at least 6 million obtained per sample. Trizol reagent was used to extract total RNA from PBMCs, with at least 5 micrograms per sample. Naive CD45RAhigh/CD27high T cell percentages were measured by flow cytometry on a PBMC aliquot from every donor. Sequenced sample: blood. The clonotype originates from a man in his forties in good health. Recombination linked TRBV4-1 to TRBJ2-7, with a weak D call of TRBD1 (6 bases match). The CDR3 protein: CASSHHQDSYEQYF. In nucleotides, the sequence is TGCGCCAGCAGCCACCACCAGGACAGCTACGAGCAGTACTTC.